A single sample gave rise to the 9 T cell receptor beta chains below, sequenced in a study of spatial heterogeneity in lung cancer. Using its own MiXCR run on the 5' RACE reads, TCRdb lists one record per CDR3 protein. The sample has around 8,900 distinct CDR3 sequences; roughly 3% are singletons. Study-wide findings and caveats: Intratumoral expanded alpha and beta TCR counts were found to track tumor mutation counts.

Documented time point: sample taken at primary tumor resection. These TCRs are of unknown antigen specificity. The material sequenced was lung tumor tissue, taken at surgery. Every receptor here comes from a male donor with early-stage non-small cell lung cancer.

In its sample, this clonotype was seen many times. V gene TRBV4-1 combines with J gene TRBJ1-5; D is ambiguous. Trimming cost V 0 bases and J 4 bases, with 7 bases left between them. The CDR3 spans 14 residues. CDR1 is MGHRA and CDR2 is YSYEKL in the germline V gene. CDR3 amino acids: CASSQDSLNQPQHF. CDR3 in DNA: TGCGCCAGCAGCCAAGATAGTTTAAATCAGCCCCAGCATTTT.

This clonotype qualifies as medium-sized (0.01 to 0.1%). The chain employs TRBV20-1 and TRBJ2-3; 7 bases match TRBD2. The CDR3 has 14 amino acids. Germline values: CDR1 DFQATT, CDR2 SNEGSKA (reference sequence). CDR3 coding DNA: TGCAAGTCCGGGGGGATCGCTGGCACAGATACGCAGTATTTT. Protein product: CKSGGIAGTDTQYF.

This clonotype was seen repeatedly, ten times or more. The chain has TRBV19 and TRBJ1-1, with TRBD1 identical over 7 bases. Germline V gives CDR1 LNHDA, CDR2 SQIVND (reference sequence). The CDR3 has 15 residues. The V segment lost 7 bases and the J segment 6 bases; nucleotides outside the gene matches: 14. The DNA for the CDR3 is TGTGCCAGTACTATTATTAGGACAGGCAGTTCTGAAGCTTTCTTT. It specifies CASTIIRTGSSEAFF. The full variable domain, in which reference TRBV19 and TRBJ1-1 provide the parts outside the CDR3, is DGGITQSPKYLFRKEGQNVTLSCEQNLNHDAMYWYRQDPGQGLRLIYYSQIVNDFQKGDIAEGYSVSREKKESFPLTVTSAQKNPTAFYLCASTIIRTGSSEAFFGQGTRLTVV.

This clonotype was counted ten times or more. The chain joins TRBV6-1 to TRBJ1-5; D gene ambiguous. The CDR3 covers 15 residues. CDR1 MNHNS and CDR2 SASEGT come from the germline V gene. V was cut by 1 base and J by 0 bases, with 7 bases left in between. CDR3 residues: CASSEVGGSNQPQHF. In nucleotides, the CDR3 is TGTGCCAGCAGTGAAGTCGGCGGTAGCAATCAGCCCCAGCATTTT.

This clonotype was counted at least ten times. The chain uses TRBV7-2 and TRBJ2-3, with D perhaps matching TRBD2 (6 bases). CDR1 and CDR2 from the germline V gene are SGHTA and FQGNSA. The CDR3 consists of 15 residues. With 6 bases removed from V and 0 bases from J, the gap between germline ends came to 13 bases. The DNA of the CDR3 is TGTGCCAGCAGGGCGACGGGGGTCAGCACAGATACGCAGTATTTT. Its translation: CASRATGVSTDTQYF.

In its sample, this clonotype is medium-sized. The genes are TRBV7-2 and TRBJ2-2; D may be TRBD2 (7 bases). The CDR3 has 15 amino acids. Per germline, CDR1 SGHTA and CDR2 FQGNSA. Trimming shortened V by 4 bases and J by 3 bases, and 12 bases separated the two germline ends. The DNA for the CDR3 is TGTGCCAGCAGCTCGAGGGGGGGGGACACCGGGGAGCTGTTTTTT. It yields the protein CASSSRGGDTGELFF.

In its sample, this clonotype was seen many times. The chain combines TRBV10-3 with TRBJ2-2; TRBD1 is a possible D gene (5 bases). V gave up 4 bases and J gave up 6 bases, with 9 bases separating them. Germline assignment: CDR1 ENHRY and CDR2 SYGVKD. The CDR3 spans 13 residues. The CDR3 DNA follows: TGTGCCATCAGTGCAGGGTCTGCCGGGGAGCTGTTTTTT. Protein sequence: CAISAGSAGELFF.

Within the sample, this clonotype is medium-sized. The chain links TRBV3-1 to TRBJ2-5; TRBD1 aligns across 9 bases. V lost 0 bases, J lost 1 base, and 3 bases stayed unmatched. This CDR3 comprises 16 residues. Germline V gene sequence: CDR1 LGHDT, CDR2 YNNKEL (reference sequence). The CDR3 here is CASSQEGTGSQETQYF. The CDR3 region has the DNA TGTGCCAGCAGCCAAGAAGGGACAGGGTCCCAAGAGACCCAGTACTTC.

This clonotype was seen at least ten times. The chain carries TRBV12-3 or TRBV12-4 and TRBJ2-1; D call uncertain. There are 14 residues in the CDR3. V lost 3 bases, J lost 0 bases, and 6 bases lay in between. The CDR3 nucleotides are TGTGCCAGCAGTTTGACTTCCTCCTACAATGAGCAGTTCTTC. As protein: CASSLTSSYNEQFF.